This T cell receptor (beta chain) was documented in a study of OX40 agonist ivuxolimab in advanced cancers. Study-wide context: Patients were dosed with the agonistic anti-OX40 (CD134) antibody ivuxolimab. Every 2 weeks, patients got intravenous ivuxolimab at one of six dose levels (0.01-10 mg/kg). Whole-study results and caveats: Compared with CD4+, CD8+ T cells on average had more expanded clones.

About this clone: Antigen specificity is unknown.

The assay was immunoSEQ multiplex PCR, and TCRdb's table has in-frame clones only and misses some. The sample lists about 78,000 clones, under 90% occurring once. This sequence was found in an adult with an advanced solid tumor such as melanoma, head and neck, liver or kidney cancer. The sequences come from CD4+ or CD8+ T cells sorted from blood, collected in a trial of the OX40 agonist ivuxolimab.

The CDR3 nucleotides read TGCGCCAGCAGCCAAGCCCATAGGGGGACCTACGAGCAGTACTTC. This sequence encodes CASSQAHRGTYEQYF. This chain links TRBV4-3 with TRBJ2-7, with D perhaps matching TRBD1 (6 bases). V was cut by 1 base and J by 2 bases, with 12 bases left in between. This CDR3 is 15 amino acids long. The germline V gene encodes CDR1 LGHNA and CDR2 YSLEER.